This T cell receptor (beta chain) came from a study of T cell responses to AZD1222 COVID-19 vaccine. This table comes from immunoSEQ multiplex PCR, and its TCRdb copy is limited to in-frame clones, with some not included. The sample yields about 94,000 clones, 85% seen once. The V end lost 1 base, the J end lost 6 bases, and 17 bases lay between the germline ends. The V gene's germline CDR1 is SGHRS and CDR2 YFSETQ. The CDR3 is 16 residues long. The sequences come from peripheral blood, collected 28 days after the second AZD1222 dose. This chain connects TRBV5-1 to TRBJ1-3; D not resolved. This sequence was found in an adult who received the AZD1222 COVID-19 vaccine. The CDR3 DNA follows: TGCGCCAGCAGCTTGAAAGGTCCTACCAACCTAAACACCATATATTTT. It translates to CASSLKGPTNLNTIYF.